These T cell receptor beta chains were read from a single sample in a study of T cells in Graves' hyperthyroidism and ophthalmopathy. Each CDR3 protein gets one entry after TCRdb re-called the multiplex PCR reads with MiXCR. The sample has 75,000 to 100,000 distinct CDR3 sequences, around 50% seen once. Specimen: blood. All receptors derive from a woman aged 40 to 50 with Graves' hyperthyroidism. CDR3s include the opening cysteine and the closing phenylalanine or tryptophan.

v_gene: TRBV29-1; len: 17; CDR3aa: CSASSTPRNTYTDTQYF
v_gene: TRBV7-3; len: 15; CDR3aa: CASSDAGGAGNTIYF
v_gene: TRBV11-2; len: 14; CDR3aa: CASSLDRLNYGYTF
v_gene: TRBV7-2; len: 17; CDR3aa: CASSLRTGDTLNQPQHF
v_gene: TRBV5-5; len: 15; CDR3aa: CASSFWIRVGQPQHF
v_gene: TRBV19; len: 13; CDR3aa: CASSFLAGETQYF
v_gene: TRBV9; len: 15; CDR3aa: CASSPQEGLNTEAFF
v_gene: TRBV20-1; len: 13; CDR3aa: CSAKGTSDFEQYF
v_gene: TRBV20-1; len: 15; CDR3aa: CSASTLFRSNQPQHF
v_gene: TRBV20-1; len: 13; CDR3aa: CSATKLGDSAQYF
v_gene: TRBV2; len: 14; CDR3aa: CASSPRSLAGELFF
v_gene: TRBV11-1; len: 15; CDR3aa: CASSAAPGYSYEQYF
v_gene: TRBV6-5; len: 14; CDR3aa: CARSHSGSNYGYTF
v_gene: TRBV27; len: 14; CDR3aa: CASRPDRGWETQYF
v_gene: TRBV12-3/TRBV12-4; len: 18; CDR3aa: CASSLAGGNTEGNQPQHF
v_gene: TRBV2; len: 16; CDR3aa: CASTQDSPGQPYEQYF
v_gene: TRBV6-1; len: 14; CDR3aa: CASSRLAGANVLTF
v_gene: TRBV25-1; len: 12; CDR3aa: CAQEDSAYGYTF
v_gene: TRBV12-3/TRBV12-4; len: 14; CDR3aa: CASSPQGENTEAFF
v_gene: TRBV10-3; len: 12; CDR3aa: CAMMTGANVLTF
v_gene: TRBV20-1; len: 14; CDR3aa: CSARVASRGNEQYF
v_gene: TRBV7-9; len: 15; CDR3aa: CASSYSGTGFTEAFF
v_gene: TRBV10-3; len: 12; CDR3aa: CAISGGLYGYTF
v_gene: TRBV7-2; len: 13; CDR3aa: CASSATGLYKLFF
v_gene: TRBV2; len: 14; CDR3aa: CASRGTSGNTEAFF
v_gene: TRBV12-3/TRBV12-4; len: 15; CDR3aa: CASSVGQGALEKLFF
v_gene: TRBV2; len: 11; CDR3aa: CASSGGRELFF
v_gene: TRBV11-2; len: 16; CDR3aa: CASSNPSGSFTDTQYF
v_gene: TRBV29-1; len: 11; CDR3aa: CSVVTQETQYF
v_gene: TRBV5-1; len: 13; CDR3aa: CASSYDRGNEQYF
v_gene: TRBV4-1; len: 15; CDR3aa: CASSQAGLNLYGYTF
v_gene: TRBV29-1; len: 13; CDR3aa: CSAGDRHYYGYTF
v_gene: TRBV7-8; len: 15; CDR3aa: CASSLEGQGNQPQHF
v_gene: TRBV25-1; len: 13; CDR3aa: CASYDTGAYGYTF
v_gene: TRBV20-1; len: 17; CDR3aa: CSALSKGRGSIGYGYTF
v_gene: TRBV12-3/TRBV12-4; len: 16; CDR3aa: CASSLWQGRTNTEAFF
v_gene: TRBV5-1; len: 12; CDR3aa: CASSVGTSFPFF
v_gene: TRBV20-1; len: 15; CDR3aa: CSARAHTFGADTQYF
v_gene: TRBV11-2; len: 13; CDR3aa: CASSTKGPGELFF
v_gene: TRBV9; len: 14; CDR3aa: CASSLRRGQETQYF
v_gene: TRBV7-9; len: 18; CDR3aa: CASSYGRGASYFPYGYTF
v_gene: TRBV20-1; len: 13; CDR3aa: CSAPDRFNEKLFF
v_gene: TRBV7-9; len: 13; CDR3aa: CASSLAGEGGYTF
v_gene: TRBV7-8; len: 16; CDR3aa: CASSPRDRFVDQPQHF
v_gene: TRBV20-1; len: 12; CDR3aa: CSASVGGREQYF
v_gene: TRBV2; len: 14; CDR3aa: CASSAQDREEKLFF
v_gene: TRBV7-9; len: 15; CDR3aa: CAWSHATVTNYGYTF
v_gene: TRBV20-1; len: 13; CDR3aa: CSARHRANYGYTF
v_gene: TRBV5-1; len: 15; CDR3aa: CASSSRLAERYEQYF
v_gene: TRBV2; len: 11; CDR3aa: CAISEGEKLFF
v_gene: TRBV28; len: 12; CDR3aa: CASSYWNTEAFF
v_gene: TRBV4-2; len: 19; CDR3aa: CASSQDRRDRASLGYGYTF
v_gene: TRBV7-2; len: 11; CDR3aa: CASSLVGELFF
v_gene: TRBV19; len: 16; CDR3aa: CASSIDRAGQGAEAFF
v_gene: TRBV20-1; len: 16; CDR3aa: CSARGPPSGGYNEQFF